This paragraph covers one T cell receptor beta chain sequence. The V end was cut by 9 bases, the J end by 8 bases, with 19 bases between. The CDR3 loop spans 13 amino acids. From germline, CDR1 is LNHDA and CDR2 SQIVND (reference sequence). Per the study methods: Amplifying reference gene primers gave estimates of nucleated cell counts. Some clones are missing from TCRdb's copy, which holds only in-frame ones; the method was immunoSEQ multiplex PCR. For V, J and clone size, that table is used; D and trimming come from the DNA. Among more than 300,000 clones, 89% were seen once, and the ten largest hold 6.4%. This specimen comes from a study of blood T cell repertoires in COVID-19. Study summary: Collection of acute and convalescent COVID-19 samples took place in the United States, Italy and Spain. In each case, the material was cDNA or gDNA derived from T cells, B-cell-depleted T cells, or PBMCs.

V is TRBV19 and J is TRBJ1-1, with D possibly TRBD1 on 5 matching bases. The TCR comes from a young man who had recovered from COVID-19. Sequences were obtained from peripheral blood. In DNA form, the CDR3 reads TGTGCCAGCCGACTCTCCCCGACAGCCGAAGCTTTCTTT. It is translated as CASRLSPTAEAFF.